This T cell receptor beta chain was profiled in a study of brain T cells in children with intractable seizures. TCRdb keeps only in-frame clones here, not all; method: immunoSEQ multiplex PCR. The sample has roughly 69,000 clones; about 96% are singletons. The material was peripheral blood, obtained at surgery. This sequence was found in a boy younger than two with focal cortical dysplasia and intractable seizures.

The CDR3: CSASGARDRDYYGYTF. CDR3 bases: TGCAGTGCTAGTGGGGCCCGGGACAGGGACTACTATGGCTACACCTTC. The gene calls are TRBV20-1 and TRBJ1-2, with 9 bases aligning to TRBD1. The CDR3 has 16 amino acids. J lost 3 bases, V lost 3 bases, and 11 bases had no gene match. Germline V lookup: CDR1 DFQATT, CDR2 SNEGSKA (reference sequence).